This TCR beta chain is from a study of blood T cell repertoires in COVID-19. The protocol was immunoSEQ multiplex PCR, while the TCRdb copy is restricted to in-frame clones and leaves out a portion. Counted here are some 170,000 clones, approximately 80% occurring once; the ten biggest clones make up around 15%. This clone occurred once. Trimming took 3 bases from V and 3 from J, leaving 6 bases between them. Germline V gene lookup returns CDR1 WNHNN and CDR2 SYGVQD (reference sequence). CDR3 length equals 12 residues. V and J are TRBV10-1 and TRBJ2-7; D ambiguous. This sequence was found in a man in his fifties who had recovered from COVID-19. The specimen sequenced was PBMCs or T cells enriched from blood (not recorded which). CDR3 DNA: TGCGCCAGCAGTGACCCCAACTACGAGCAGTACTTC. Translated: CASSDPNYEQYF.